This record concerns one T cell receptor beta chain sequence. CDR3 length equals 15 residues. Germline V gene data show CDR1 as SGHTA and CDR2 as FQGNSA. V trimming: 0 bases; J trimming: 2 bases; junction bases outside the gene matches: 2. Libraries were prepared by immunoSEQ multiplex PCR; TCRdb keeps only in-frame clonotypes and omits some of them. The sample gives some 160,000 clones, over 65% of which show up once; roughly 2% is in the top ten. The sample belongs to a study of cytotoxic CD8 clonotypes in ibrutinib-treated CLL. The V and J genes are TRBV7-2 and TRBJ2-7, with 9 bases fitting TRBD1. This material consisted of PBMCs, taken after 12 months of ibrutinib treatment. The TCR was taken from a human donor with chronic lymphocytic leukemia. Here the CDR3 reads CASSLAGDRAYEQYF. Here the CDR3 DNA reads TGTGCCAGCAGCTTAGCGGGGGACAGGGCCTACGAGCAGTACTTC. Variable domain in full (rest from reference TRBV7-2 and TRBJ2-7): GAGVSQSPSNKVTEKGKDVELRCDPISGHTALYWYRQSLGQGLEFLIYFQGNSAPDKSGLPSDRFSAERTGGSVSTLTIQRTQQEDSAVYLCASSLAGDRAYEQYFGPGTRLTVT.